The clone carrying this T cell receptor beta chain was recorded at least ten times. Its antigen is not identified. Amplification from RNA transcripts yielded the TCR beta CDR3 regions. The authors performed first-round RT-PCR with HTBI primers and then a second-round multiplex PCR. TCRdb re-analysed the multiplex PCR reads in MiXCR, keeping a single row per CDR3 protein. The sample contains under 400,000 distinct CDR3 sequences, under 20% of which appear only once. This entry belongs to a study of Graves' ophthalmopathy and Graves' hyperthyroidism. About the study: Ahead of any treatment, peripheral blood was obtained at the initial diagnosis. General study findings and limits: The model's ophthalmopathy progression predictions had 55% to 71% sensitivity and 72% to 80% specificity. Among thyroid clonotypes expanded above 0.001 frequency, most also appeared in blood.

An approximately 10 ml volume of fresh peripheral blood provided the PBMCs. Sequenced input: peripheral blood. The receptor was derived from an adult man with Graves' ophthalmopathy.

The CDR3 sequence is CASSFRGPNYGYTF. The CDR3 bases are TGTGCCAGCAGTTTTCGGGGCCCCAACTATGGCTACACCTTC. The rearrangement links TRBV27 to TRBJ1-2; D possibly corresponds to TRBD1 (5 bases). The V end was cut by 3 bases, the J end by 2 bases, with 10 bases between. The CDR3 has 14 residues. Germline lookup yields CDR1 MNHEY and CDR2 SMNVEV (reference sequence).